What follows are 8 T cell receptor beta chains derived from one specimen sequenced in a study of Graves' ophthalmopathy and Graves' hyperthyroidism. Researchers took RNA transcripts and amplified TCR beta CDR3 regions from them. The first-round RT-PCR employed HTBI primers together with the Qiagen OneStep RT-PCR kit. A multiplex PCR was then performed as the second round. One entry per CDR3 protein results from TCRdb running MiXCR on the multiplex PCR reads. The repertoire holds over a million distinct CDR3 sequences, with approximately 35% as singletons. The source material was peripheral blood or thyroid tissue (not recorded which). The receptors here all came from an adult man with Graves' hyperthyroidism.

The chain combines TRBV4-1 with TRBJ2-2; D is undetermined. V was trimmed by 1 base and J by 9 bases, leaving 15 bases between them. Germline assignment: CDR1 MGHRA and CDR2 YSYEKL. This CDR3 comprises 15 residues. CDR3 in amino acids: CASSQGPTPGWELFF. CDR3 DNA: TGCGCCAGCAGCCAAGGACCAACGCCAGGCTGGGAGCTGTTTTTT.

This clonotype was seen a few times. The J gene is TRBJ1-5, the V gene TRBV15; no clear D gene. Germline V gene data show CDR1 as LNHNV and CDR2 as YYDKDF (reference sequence). This CDR3 comprises 18 residues. V was shortened by 1 base and J by 2 bases, with 18 bases between the two germline ends. The CDR3 is CATSRGGEGGFGNQPQHF. CDR3 coding DNA: TGTGCCACCAGCAGAGGCGGAGAGGGAGGGTTTGGCAATCAGCCCCAGCATTTT. Variable domain in full (rest from reference TRBV15 and TRBJ1-5): DAMVIQNPRYQVTQFGKPVTLSCSQTLNHNVMYWYQQKSSQAPKLLFHYYDKDFNNEADTPDNFQSRRPNTSFCFLDIRSPGLGDTAMYLCATSRGGEGGFGNQPQHFGDGTRLSIL.

The sample holds many counts of this clonotype. The chain couples TRBV20-1 to TRBJ2-5; 7 positions match TRBD1. V dropped 2 bases and J dropped 2; count of bases not matched to a gene: 5. Germline V gene sequence: CDR1 DFQATT, CDR2 SNEGSKA (reference sequence). This CDR3 region has 14 residues. CDR3 in DNA: TGCAGTGCTAGATCCCGCAGGGGGCAAGAGACCCAGTACTTC. This encodes CSARSRRGQETQYF.

Note on this clonotype: The junction does not match germline at one end; this may be a read error. The V gene is TRBV7-3, the J gene TRBJ1-5, with D possibly matching TRBD1 (6 bases). CDR1 and CDR2 from the germline V gene are SGHTA and FQGTGA. The CDR3 totals 10 residues. CDR3 sequence: CASSHPDSFF. Here the CDR3 DNA reads TGTGCCAGCAGCCATCCGGACAGCTTCTTT.

This clonotype was seen at least ten times. The chain links TRBV11-2 to TRBJ2-7; a weak D match, TRBD1 (6 bases). From germline, CDR1 is SGHAT and CDR2 FQNNGV. V was pared by 0 bases and J by 7 bases, with 16 bases between. This CDR3 has 15 amino acids. DNA of the CDR3: TGTGCCAGCAGCTTAGAGGGCAGGGGATCGGGGGAGCAGTACTTC. Its translation is CASSLEGRGSGEQYF.

Notes on this clonotype: A single base separates this from a much larger clone, so it may be a read error. The V call is TRBV7-6, the J call TRBJ2-7, with 11 bases aligning to TRBD2. The CDR3 consists of 16 residues. Germline V CDR1 and CDR2: SGHVS, FNYEAQ. CDR3 in DNA: TGTACCAGCAGCTTAGCGGGAGGGCCTAGGTCCTACGAGCAGTACTTC. It specifies CTSSLAGGPRSYEQYF. The full variable domain, rest sourced from reference TRBV7-6 and TRBJ2-7, is GAGVSQSPRYKVTKRGQDVALRCDPISGHVSLYWYRQALGQGPEFLTYFNYEAQQDKSGLPNDRFSAERPEGSISTLTIQRTEQRDSAMYRCTSSLAGGPRSYEQYFGPGTRLTVT.

The genes are TRBV29-1 and TRBJ1-2; D is perhaps TRBD1 (5 bases). Germline V gene lookup returns CDR1 SQVTM and CDR2 ANQGSEA. The V end was cut by 8 bases, the J end by 12 bases, with 19 bases between. This CDR3 region has 11 residues. The CDR3 nucleotides are TGCAGCATACGGGGCGAGATAGGAAACACCTTC. It codes for CSIRGEIGNTF.

Remarks on this clonotype: This may stem from a read error, because a much larger clone lies one nucleotide away. This chain connects TRBV7-8 to TRBJ1-1; D is uncertain. Germline V gives CDR1 SGHVS, CDR2 FQNEAQ. This CDR3 comprises 14 residues. The DNA of the CDR3 is TGTGCCAGCAGCTCAGAAACGGCCGCTATTGAAGCTTCCTTT. This codes for CASSSETAAIEASF.